Each of the 29 T cell receptor beta chains below was sequenced from the same sample in a study of tumor-infiltrating lymphocytes in primary liver carcinoma. TCR beta cDNA came from approximately 490 ng total RNA, primed with a constant-region primer. Amplification in three nested multiplex PCR rounds with slightly modified ARM-PCR gave rise to TCR beta libraries. Primers for the first two PCR rounds were TRBV1-TRBV30 forward primers and a C-beta reverse primer (roughly 10 cycles per round). In TCRdb, the multiplex PCR reads were re-called with MiXCR into one record per CDR3 protein. The table includes around 170,000 distinct CDR3 sequences, 60% detected once. In addition to blood RNA drawn from unsorted whole blood, germline DNA was extracted. The specimen sequenced was peripheral blood. Receptors were obtained from a man aged 35 to 55 with primary liver carcinoma and hepatitis B virus infection.

The chain carries TRBV9 and TRBJ2-2; 9 bases line up with TRBD2. The CDR3 extends over 16 amino acids. The junction had 5 bases not matched to a gene; V was cut back by 0 bases and J by 5 bases. Per the germline V gene, CDR1 is SGDLS and CDR2 is YYNGEE. In nucleotides, the CDR3 is TGTGCCAGCAGCGTAGCTACCGCGGGAGGGACCGGGGAGCTGTTTTTT. Translated: CASSVATAGGTGELFF. Variable domain in full (rest from reference TRBV9 and TRBJ2-2): DSGVTQTPKHLITATGQRVTLRCSPRSGDLSVYWYQQSLDQGLQFLIQYYNGEERAKGNILERFSAQQFPDLHSELNLSSLELGDSALYFCASSVATAGGTGELFFGEGSRLTVL.

There are many counts of this clonotype. The chain recombines TRBV11-2 with TRBJ2-5, with D perhaps TRBD1 (6 bases). V shed 5 bases and J shed 2 bases, with 15 bases lying between them. CDR3 length: 15 amino acids. In germline, CDR1 is SGHAT, CDR2 FQNNGV. The CDR3 spells CASSIPAGTQETQYF. Written as DNA, the CDR3 is TGTGCCAGCAGCATACCGGCTGGGACACAAGAGACCCAGTACTTC. The full variable domain, in which reference TRBV11-2 and TRBJ2-5 provide the parts outside the CDR3, is EAGVAQSPRYKIIEKRQSVAFWCNPISGHATLYWYQQILGQGPKLLIQFQNNGVVDDSQLPKDRFSAERLKGVDSTLKIQPAKLEDSAVYLCASSIPAGTQETQYFGPGTRLLVL.

The count of this clonotype is one. The chain recombines TRBV5-6 with TRBJ2-1; possible D gene TRBD1, 6 bases. This CDR3 has 13 residues. Trimming stripped 2 bases from V and 4 bases from J, with 7 bases between. From germline, CDR1 is SGHDT and CDR2 YYEEEE. In DNA form, the CDR3 reads TGTGCCAGCAGCTTTGGACAGTACAATGAGCAGTTCTTC. This codes for CASSFGQYNEQFF.

A word on this clonotype: One end of the junction is discordant with germline, which a read error may explain. The rearrangement uses TRBV13 and TRBJ1-3; the D is unclear. Germline V gene lookup returns CDR1 PRHDT and CDR2 FYEKMQ (reference sequence). The CDR3 consists of 14 residues. CDR3 residues: CASRLEPSGNTIHF. In DNA form, the CDR3 reads TGTGCCAGCAGGTTGGAGCCCTCTGGAAACACCATACATTTT.

This clonotype was counted once. For the CDR3, the DNA is TGTGCCAGCAGCCCAAGGCAAAGGAGGGTAGATACCCAGTACTTC. Amino acid sequence: CASSPRQRRVDTQYF. This chain connects TRBV11-2 to TRBJ2-5, with D possibly matching TRBD2 (6 bases). V was clipped by 5 bases and J by 8 bases, with 21 bases between them. Germline values: CDR1 SGHAT, CDR2 FQNNGV. The CDR3 sequence is 15 residues long.

In the case of this clonotype: This may come from a read error, since a much larger clone is one base off. The CDR3 region has the DNA TGTGCCAGCAGCTTAGGGGGGGGGCCCTACAATGAGCAGCTCTTC. This translates into CASSLGGGPYNEQLF. The rearrangement joins TRBV11-2 to TRBJ2-1, with D possibly TRBD2 on 7 matching bases. CDR3 size: 15 residues. Germline CDR1 reads SGHAT; CDR2 reads FQNNGV.

This clonotype was seen a handful of times. The chain carries TRBV29-1 and TRBJ2-1; weak D call: TRBD1 (5 bases). V lost 5 bases and J lost 0, with 8 bases in between. The CDR3 runs to 13 residues. Germline lookup yields CDR1 SQVTM and CDR2 ANQGSEA. The CDR3 bases are TGCAGCGTTCAAAGGGGCTCCTACAATGAGCAGTTCTTC. Translation: CSVQRGSYNEQFF.

The chain joins TRBV29-1 to TRBJ2-3; D may be TRBD1 (6 bases). Germline-derived CDR1 and CDR2 are SQVTM and ANQGSEA. Trimming removed 7 bases at V and 3 bases at J, with 20 bases between. The CDR3 is 15 amino acids. The CDR3 DNA follows: TGCAGCGGGGGGACGGAAACAGGGTCAACAGATACGCAGTATTTT. Residues: CSGGTETGSTDTQYF.

This clonotype was picked up a small number of times. The chain has TRBV4-2 and TRBJ1-2, with unresolved D. The CDR3 length is 16 residues. V was shortened by 0 bases and J by 0 bases, with 11 bases between the two germline ends. Per germline, CDR1 LGHNA and CDR2 YNFKEQ. The CDR3 is CASSQDPQRSNYGYTF. The CDR3 coding sequence is TGTGCCAGCAGCCAAGATCCTCAGAGATCTAACTATGGCTACACCTTC.

V and J are TRBV4-2 and TRBJ2-1; 7 bases match TRBD2. The CDR3 covers 15 residues. Germline V gene sequence: CDR1 LGHNA, CDR2 YNFKEQ. Trimming took 0 bases from V and 7 from J; bases not matched to a gene: 6. The DNA for the CDR3 is TGTGCCAGCAGCCAAGAAACTAGCGACTGGAATGAGCAGTTCTTC. This codes for CASSQETSDWNEQFF.

Note on this clonotype: A much larger clonotype is one base distant, so this may be a read error. The rearrangement uses TRBV29-1 and TRBJ1-1; perhaps TRBD1 as D (5 bases). This CDR3 comprises 13 residues. The V gene lost 5 bases and the J gene lost 7 bases, with 17 bases spanning the gap. CDR1 SQVTM and CDR2 ANQGSEA come from the germline V gene. In DNA form, the CDR3 reads TGCAGCGTTCCGTCAGGGTCGAGTATTGAAGCTTTCTTT. Its translation is CSVPSGSSIEAFF.

In regard to this clonotype: A much larger clonotype is one base distant, so this may be a read error. The gene calls are TRBV10-1 and TRBJ2-7, with TRBD2 identical over 7 bases. The germline gives CDR1 WNHNN, CDR2 SYGVQD (reference sequence). The CDR3 spans 15 residues. Here the CDR3 DNA reads TGCACCAGCAGTGAGAGCCTAGCGGCAGGCTACGAGCAGTACTTC. Its protein is CTSSESLAAGYEQYF.

The chain joins TRBV4-1 to TRBJ2-2, with D hard to call. Per the germline V gene, CDR1 is MGHRA and CDR2 is YSYEKL. The CDR3 has 15 amino acids. Trimming cost V 0 bases and J 4 bases, with 9 bases left between them. The CDR3 DNA is TGCGCCAGCAGCCAAGAGCCTCTCGCCACCGGGGAGCTGTTTTTT. Protein: CASSQEPLATGELFF.

Many counts were recorded for this clonotype. This rearrangement joins TRBV11-2 to TRBJ2-1; the D gene could be TRBD1 or TRBD2 (5 bases each). Germline values: CDR1 SGHAT, CDR2 FQNNGV. The V end was cut by 0 bases, the J end by 10 bases, with 10 bases between. CDR3 length: 13 amino acids. CDR3 region: CASSLDRGREQFF. CDR3 nucleotides: TGTGCCAGCAGCTTAGATCGGGGACGGGAGCAGTTCTTC.

This clonotype occurred many times. This sequence joins TRBV11-2 and TRBJ2-1; 11 bases are shared with TRBD2. Germline V gives CDR1 SGHAT, CDR2 FQNNGV. V lost 1 base and J lost 9; bases outside the gene matches: 11. The CDR3 contains 17 residues. CDR3 nucleotide sequence: TGTGCCAGCAGCTTAGGCGCACTAGCGGGAGCCGTAGGTGAGCAGTTCTTC. It yields the protein CASSLGALAGAVGEQFF. Full variable domain (missing parts from reference TRBV11-2 and TRBJ2-1): EAGVAQSPRYKIIEKRQSVAFWCNPISGHATLYWYQQILGQGPKLLIQFQNNGVVDDSQLPKDRFSAERLKGVDSTLKIQPAKLEDSAVYLCASSLGALAGAVGEQFFGPGTRLTVL.

In the case of this clonotype: With a much larger clone just one base away, this may be a read error. The chain couples TRBV29-1 to TRBJ2-6; D is perhaps TRBD2 (6 bases). Germline V gene data show CDR1 as SQVTM and CDR2 as ANQGSEA. There are 16 residues in the CDR3. CDR3 bases: TGCAGCGTTGAATCCTCGGGGACTTCCGGGGCCGACGTCCTGACTTTC. It specifies CSVESSGTSGADVLTF.

In the case of this clonotype: A clone one base away is much larger, so this may be a read error. Without the conserved terminal phenylalanine or tryptophan, this CDR3 likely stems from a read error. This rearrangement joins TRBV6-6 to TRBJ2-1; D remains unclear. CDR1 MNHNY and CDR2 SVGAGI come from the germline V gene (reference sequence). The CDR3 runs 13 residues. The V end lost 6 bases, the J end lost 4 bases, and 10 bases lay between the germline ends. The CDR3 coding sequence is TGTGCCAGCAGCCGGACGGAGTACAATGAGCAGTTCTCC. Translating it yields CASSRTEYNEQFS.

The V call is TRBV6-1, the J call TRBJ2-7; 8 bases fit TRBD1. V lost 11 bases to trimming and J lost 5 bases; unmatched junction nucleotides: 8. There are 12 residues in the CDR3. The germline V gene encodes CDR1 MNHNS and CDR2 SASEGT. CDR3 residues: CAPGQGGHEQYF. The DNA for the CDR3 is TGTGCCCCCGGACAGGGAGGCCACGAGCAGTACTTC.

A word on this clonotype: The junction and the germline gene differ at one end; a read error may be behind it. V gene TRBV6-5 combines with J gene TRBJ1-2; D not certain. Germline-derived CDR1 and CDR2 are MNHEY and SVGAGI. The CDR3 length is 13 residues. In DNA, the CDR3 is TGTGCCAGCAGTTACGTATCGGTCTATGGCTATACCTTC. Translating gives CASSYVSVYGYTF.

The V and J genes are TRBV6-6 and TRBJ2-2; perhaps D is TRBD1 or TRBD2 (6 bases each). V lost 6 bases to trimming and J lost 4 bases, with 15 bases between them. This CDR3 has 15 residues. CDR1 is MNHNY and CDR2 is SVGAGI in the germline V gene (reference sequence). The CDR3 DNA is TGTGCCAGCAGGACATGGGGGGCTGGCACCGGGGAGCTGTTTTTT. Amino acid sequence: CASRTWGAGTGELFF.

Worth noting for this clonotype: At one boundary the junction diverges from the germline segment, which might be a read error. The genes are TRBV11-2 and TRBJ2-7, with D possibly TRBD2 on 5 matching bases. Germline CDR1 is SGHAT and CDR2 is FQNNGV. CDR3 length: 15 amino acids. Written as DNA, the CDR3 is TGTGCCAGCAACTTGTCTCCGGGATTAGGATGGGAGCAGCACTTC. Translation gives CASNLSPGLGWEQHF.

Details on this clonotype: A junction end diverges from the germline sequence, so it may reflect a read error. This sequence joins TRBV6-1 and TRBJ2-1; TRBD2 aligns across 8 bases. This CDR3 is 16 amino acids long. The germline V gene has CDR1 MNHNS and CDR2 SASEGT. CDR3 bases: TGTGTCAGCAGTGAGGACGGGAGGGCCTCCTACAATGAGCAGTTCTTC. Translated, it gives CVSSEDGRASYNEQFF.

Details on this clonotype: The final CDR3 position lacks the conserved phenylalanine or tryptophan, pointing to a likely read error. Written as DNA, the CDR3 is TGTGCCAGCGGCTTAGCGGGAGGGACGGAGACCCAGTACTCC. This sequence encodes CASGLAGGTETQYS. The chain has TRBV11-2 and TRBJ2-5, with 11 nucleotides matching TRBD2. Germline V gene sequence: CDR1 SGHAT, CDR2 FQNNGV. The CDR3 contains 14 residues.

Remarks on this clonotype: Possible read error: a much larger clone is one base away. Because the CDR3's place on the DNA is in doubt, the DNA is left out and the CDR3 is given as listed by TCRdb. The rearrangement joins TRBV12-3 or TRBV12-4 to TRBJ2-1; whether TRBD2, the table's D call, matches the DNA was not checked. The CDR3 spans 16 amino acids, including both terminal residues. The CDR3 region is CASSLWGGGSELEHFF.

This clonotype was seen a few times. V and J are TRBV12-5 and TRBJ1-5; D gene ambiguous. V lost 7 bases, J lost 5 bases, and 9 bases lay in between. CDR1 and CDR2 (germline): LGHNT, FRNRAP. This CDR3 comprises 12 residues. This CDR3 reads CASVPPYQPQHF. The CDR3 coding sequence is TGTGCTAGTGTCCCTCCTTATCAGCCCCAGCATTTT.

This sequence joins TRBV6-1 and TRBJ2-7, with 7 bases aligning to TRBD1. CDR1 and CDR2 (germline): MNHNS, SASEGT. This CDR3 contains 14 residues. J was trimmed by 11 bases and V by 3 bases; bases with no gene match: 13. The CDR3 DNA sequence: TGTGCCAGCAGTGATTTTAAACAGGGGTTTCGGGAGTACTTC. This gives the protein CASSDFKQGFREYF.

A word on this clonotype: This clone may be a read error of a much larger clone one base away. The gene calls are TRBV12-3 or TRBV12-4 and TRBJ2-1, with no clear D. Between the trimmed V and J ends, which lost 5 bases and 6 bases, there was a span of 20 bases. This CDR3 is 16 amino acids long. The DNA of the CDR3 is TGTGCCAGCAGTCTCTGGAGCCTGGTCAGGACCAATGAGCAGTTCTTC. Its protein is CASSLWSLVRTNEQFF.

The CDR3 DNA reads TGTGCCAGCAGCTTGACTAGCGCCCTCCAAGAGACCCAGTACTTC. Amino acids: CASSLTSALQETQYF. The chain joins TRBV12-3 or TRBV12-4 to TRBJ2-5, with 8 bases matching TRBD2. J lost 1 base, V lost 6 bases, and 7 bases had no gene match. The CDR3 extends over 15 amino acids.

Worth noting for this clonotype: This may be a read error: a much more frequent sequence differs by one nucleotide. The genes are TRBV4-1 and TRBJ1-5, with a weak D call TRBD1 (5 bases). The CDR3 loop spans 15 amino acids. The germline V gene encodes CDR1 MGHRA and CDR2 YSYEKL. CDR3 sequence reads: CASSQDIAGWQLQHF. In DNA, the CDR3 is TGCGCCAGCAGCCAAGATATCGCAGGGTGGCAGCTCCAGCATTTT.